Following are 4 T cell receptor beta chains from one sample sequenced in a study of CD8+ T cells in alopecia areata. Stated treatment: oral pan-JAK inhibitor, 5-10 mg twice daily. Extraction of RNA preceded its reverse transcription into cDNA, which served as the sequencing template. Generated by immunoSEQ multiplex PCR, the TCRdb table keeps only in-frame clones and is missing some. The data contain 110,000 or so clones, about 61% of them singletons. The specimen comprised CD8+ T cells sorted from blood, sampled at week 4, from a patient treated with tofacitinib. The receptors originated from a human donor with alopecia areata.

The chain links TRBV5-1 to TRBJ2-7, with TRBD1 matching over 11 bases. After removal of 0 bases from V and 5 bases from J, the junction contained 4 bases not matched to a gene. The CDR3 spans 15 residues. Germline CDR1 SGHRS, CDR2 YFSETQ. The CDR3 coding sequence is TGCGCCAGCAGCTTGGTGGACAGGGGGCTGGACGAGCAGTACTTC. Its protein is CASSLVDRGLDEQYF.

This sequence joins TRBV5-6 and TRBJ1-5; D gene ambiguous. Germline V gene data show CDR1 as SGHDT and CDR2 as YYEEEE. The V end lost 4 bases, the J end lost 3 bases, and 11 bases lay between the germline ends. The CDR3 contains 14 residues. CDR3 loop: CASSPDGSNQPQHF. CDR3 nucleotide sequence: TGTGCCAGCAGCCCGGATGGGTCCAATCAGCCCCAGCATTTT.

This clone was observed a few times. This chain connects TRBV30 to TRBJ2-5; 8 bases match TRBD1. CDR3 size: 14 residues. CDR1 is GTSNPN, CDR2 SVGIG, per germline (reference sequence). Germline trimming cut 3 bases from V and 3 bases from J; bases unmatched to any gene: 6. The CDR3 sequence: CAWSRGQGKETQYF. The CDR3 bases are TGTGCCTGGAGCCGCGGACAGGGAAAAGAGACCCAGTACTTC.

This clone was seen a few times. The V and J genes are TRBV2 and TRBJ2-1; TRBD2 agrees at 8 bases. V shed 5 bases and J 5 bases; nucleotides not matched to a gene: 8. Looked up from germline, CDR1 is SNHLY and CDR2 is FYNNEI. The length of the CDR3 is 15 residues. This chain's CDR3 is CASSPGRGLDNEQFF. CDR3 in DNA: TGTGCCAGCAGTCCCGGGAGGGGACTAGACAATGAGCAGTTCTTC.